A selection of T cell receptor beta chains follows, all from one sample in a study of PD-1 blockade in classical Hodgkin lymphoma. The table came from immunoSEQ multiplex PCR; TCRdb's copy has only in-frame clones and leaves some out. The table lists approximately 100,000 clones, around nine tenths of them singletons. The input for sequencing was peripheral blood mononuclear cells (PBMCs), taken before the second cycle of nivolumab. The receptors come from a human donor with classical Hodgkin lymphoma. Each CDR3 is given with its conserved first and last residue. The D gene is left open where the match is weak.

CSGVSGGLTDTQYF | TRBJ2-3 | TRBV29-1 | TRBD2
CASSLQGLRDGEKLFF | TRBJ1-4 | TRBV11-2 | NA
CSVPPRTGTEAFF | TRBJ1-1 | TRBV29-1 | TRBD1
CASSESGGTYEQYF | NA | TRBV9 | NA
CASRRAGATYNEQFF | TRBJ2-1 | TRBV27 | NA
CASSPITRTAQETQYF | TRBJ2-5 | TRBV18 | NA
CASSLVRGVDTEAFF | TRBJ1-1 | TRBV5-4 | NA
CASSLRGAPGFVYGYTF | TRBJ1-2 | TRBV7-8 | NA
CASSQDRDYRNEQFF | TRBJ2-1 | TRBV4-3 | TRBD2
CASSVAAGAYEQYF | TRBJ2-7 | TRBV9 | NA
CARSYRDRGQEYYGYTF | TRBJ1-2 | TRBV5-3 | TRBD1
CSVEGWGQHTEAFF | TRBJ1-1 | TRBV29-1 | NA
CASSPTGGATDTQYF | TRBJ2-3 | TRBV7-3 | TRBD1
CSVGGPGANTGELFF | TRBJ2-2 | TRBV29-1 | NA
CASTAPNYGYTF | TRBJ1-2 | TRBV28 | NA
CASSQEWARASGGSQETQYF | TRBJ2-5 | TRBV4-3 | TRBD2
CASSRSSYNEQFF | TRBJ2-1 | TRBV13 | NA
CASSEAVLVNEQFF | TRBJ2-1 | TRBV2 | NA
CASRGLAGGIYEQYF | TRBJ2-7 | TRBV6-5 | TRBD2
CAISVGSAYQETQYF | TRBJ2-5 | TRBV10-3 | NA
CASSLGGSAGYTF | TRBJ1-2 | TRBV7-2 | NA
CASSQPNGGSAREAFF | TRBJ1-1 | TRBV4-1 | NA
CASSEPASNQPQHF | TRBJ1-5 | TRBV2 | NA
CASKRWQANQPQHF | TRBJ1-5 | TRBV19 | NA
CASSVLQGNQPQHF | TRBJ1-5 | TRBV10-2 | NA
CASSIRQGNEAFF | TRBJ1-1 | TRBV19 | NA
CASSPQDRVPDTQYF | TRBJ2-3 | TRBV5-1 | TRBD1
CASSIARGAYEQYF | TRBJ2-7 | TRBV19 | NA
CASSQVSPNTEAFF | TRBJ1-1 | TRBV16 | NA
CASSEVGRQETQYF | TRBJ2-5 | TRBV6-1 | NA
CASGDRGLDYGYTF | TRBJ1-2 | TRBV2 | TRBD1
CASSEGGEQYF | TRBJ2-7 | TRBV4-3 | NA
CASSRALESVSTEAFF | TRBJ1-1 | TRBV27 | NA
CASRSIIRGGYTF | TRBJ1-2 | TRBV6-5 | NA
CASSFPGQGLQETQYF | TRBJ2-5 | TRBV6-6 | NA
CASSLSWGSNSPLHF | TRBJ1-6 | TRBV5-1 | NA
CASSDLRTLNTEAFF | TRBJ1-1 | TRBV25-1 | NA
CASRSGPKGYTF | TRBJ1-2 | TRBV2 | NA
CSVELGRSYNEQFF | TRBJ2-1 | TRBV29-1 | NA
CASSPERGLYNEQFF | TRBJ2-1 | TRBV11-2 | TRBD2
CASSFEASGAWGYGYTF | TRBJ1-2 | TRBV7-3 | NA
CACGTGDTGELFF | TRBJ2-2 | TRBV30 | TRBD1
CASSLSLRRSQGWDSPLHF | TRBJ1-6 | TRBV27 | NA
CAWSKGPTLGETEAFF | TRBJ1-1 | TRBV30 | NA
CASSSLRGGTEAFF | TRBJ1-1 | TRBV28 | NA
CASSLAGAGETQYF | TRBJ2-5 | TRBV7-9 | NA
CASRVRQFSDTQYF | TRBJ2-3 | TRBV6-6 | NA
CASSLDTAQEDTQYF | TRBJ2-3 | TRBV5-4 | NA
CASSDLGQETQYF | TRBJ2-5 | TRBV6-1 | NA
CASSHPDRTGVGYTF | TRBJ1-2 | TRBV4-1 | TRBD1
CASSLVGLGEQFF | TRBJ2-1 | TRBV7-8 | NA
CASSLVRGNYYEQYF | TRBJ2-7 | TRBV2 | NA
CAWESRNEKLFF | TRBJ1-4 | TRBV30 | NA
CASSYTRRGEQYF | TRBJ2-7 | TRBV6-5 | NA
CASSNPGYEQYF | TRBJ2-7 | TRBV6-6 | NA
CSVERDGGFYNEQFF | TRBJ2-1 | TRBV29-1 | NA
CASSSTGVQGGYTF | TRBJ1-2 | TRBV5-1 | TRBD1
CASSPGLAYDTQYF | TRBJ2-3 | TRBV2 | TRBD2
CAWSVLGGSTDTQYF | TRBJ2-3 | TRBV30 | TRBD2